This T cell receptor beta chain stems from a study of CXCR3-negative and CXCR3-positive naive CD8 T cells. Study-level points and caveats: Comparably high diversity marked both naive subsets, whereas memory CD8+ cells had much lower diversity. Most assays used freshly isolated PBMCs, as cryopreservation partially reduced CXCR3.

Through 5' RACE with UMI labels, the TRB cDNA libraries were prepared. TCRdb derives one entry per CDR3 protein from the 5' RACE reads, leaving out DNA. Seen in this sample are tens of thousands of distinct CDR3 sequences; the ten most common clones hold about 20%. Turning to this clonotype: Its antigen is not identified.

The CDR3 contains 12 residues. CDR1 is MDHEN and CDR2 is SYDVKM in the germline V gene. Sorting was done in triplicate for each CD8+ T cell subset (about 280,000 cells each). V and J are TRBV28 and TRBJ2-7; TCRdb's D gene call, TRBD1, goes unchecked for lack of DNA. Input material: memory CD8+ T cells from blood. This TCR was sampled from a human donor in good health. Some clones in this sample may be carry-over from other donors' samples. The CDR3 reads CASSFGPGEQYF.